This T cell receptor beta chain emerged from a study of shared clonotypes between healthy human individuals. Looking at the study overall: Plates per donor: three CD4 naive, three CD4 memory, two CD8 naive, one CD8 memory. Findings of the study overall: There were few donors, and this limited the genetic and exposure-history diversity represented. Generation probabilities were higher for clonotypes shared across all four sorted-subset donors than for unshared ones.

Naivety among CD8 cells was defined by CD45RO negativity and positive CCR7 selection, thereby excluding terminally differentiated effector memory CD45RA+ cells. Germline CDR1 reads MDHEN; CDR2 reads SYDVKM. The CDR3 is 17 amino acids. With 5 bases clipped from V and 4 bases from J, the junction kept 15 bases outside the gene matches. Remarks on this clone: What it recognizes is unknown.

Per sorted-subset replicate PCR, input was approximately 180 ng DNA, representing tens of thousands of T cell genomes. Sequencing used immunoSEQ multiplex PCR; TCRdb keeps in-frame clones, though not all of them. The sample holds approximately 600,000 clones, approximately 95% seen once. This receptor was obtained from a woman in her thirties in good health. The chain recombines TRBV28 with TRBJ2-7; the match to TRBD2 covers 9 bases. The sequencing sample was made of naive CD8+ T cells sorted from blood. CDR3 loop: CASSKPLGGRAVYEQYF. In DNA, the CDR3 is TGTGCCAGCAGTAAACCACTTGGCGGGAGGGCCGTATACGAGCAGTACTTC.